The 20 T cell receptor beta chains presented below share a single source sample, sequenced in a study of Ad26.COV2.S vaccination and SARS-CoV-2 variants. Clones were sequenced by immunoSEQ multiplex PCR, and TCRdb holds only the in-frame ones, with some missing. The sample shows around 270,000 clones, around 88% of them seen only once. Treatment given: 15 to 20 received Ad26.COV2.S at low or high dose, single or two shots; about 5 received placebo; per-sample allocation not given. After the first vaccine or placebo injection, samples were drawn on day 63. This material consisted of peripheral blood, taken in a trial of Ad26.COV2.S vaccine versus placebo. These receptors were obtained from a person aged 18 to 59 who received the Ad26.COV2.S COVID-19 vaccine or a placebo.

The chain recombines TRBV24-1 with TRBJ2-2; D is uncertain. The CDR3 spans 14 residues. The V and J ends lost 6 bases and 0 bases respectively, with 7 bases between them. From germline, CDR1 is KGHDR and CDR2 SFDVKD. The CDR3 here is CATSQQSNTGELFF. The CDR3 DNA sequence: TGTGCCACCAGTCAACAGTCGAACACCGGGGAGCTGTTTTTT.

Here the CDR3 reads CASSLAGTNQPQHF. CDR3 bases: TGCGCCAGCAGCTTGGCGGGTACCAATCAGCCCCAGCATTTT. This chain connects TRBV5-1 to TRBJ1-5; D not resolved. In germline, CDR1 is SGHRS, CDR2 YFSETQ. V was shortened by 0 bases and J by 3 bases, with 7 bases between the two germline ends. The CDR3 extends over 14 amino acids.

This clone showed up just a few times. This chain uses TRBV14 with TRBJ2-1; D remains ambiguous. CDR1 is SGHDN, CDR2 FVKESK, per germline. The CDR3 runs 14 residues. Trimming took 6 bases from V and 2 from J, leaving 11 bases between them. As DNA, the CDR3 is TGTGCCAGCAGTAAATCGTCTGCCTACAATGAGCAGTTCTTC. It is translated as CASSKSSAYNEQFF.

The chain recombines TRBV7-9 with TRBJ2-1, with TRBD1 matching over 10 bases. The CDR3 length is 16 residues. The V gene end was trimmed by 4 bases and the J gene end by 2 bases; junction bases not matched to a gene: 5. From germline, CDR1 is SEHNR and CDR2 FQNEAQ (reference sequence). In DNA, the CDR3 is TGTGCCAGCAGCTCAGGGACAGGGGCCGCCTACAATGAGCAGTTCTTC. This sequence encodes CASSSGTGAAYNEQFF. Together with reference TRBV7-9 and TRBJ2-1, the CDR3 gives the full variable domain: DTGVSQNPRHKITKRGQNVTFRCDPISEHNRLYWYRQTLGQGPEFLTYFQNEAQLEKSRLLSDRFSAERPKGSFSTLEIQRTEQGDSAMYLCASSSGTGAAYNEQFFGPGTRLTVL.

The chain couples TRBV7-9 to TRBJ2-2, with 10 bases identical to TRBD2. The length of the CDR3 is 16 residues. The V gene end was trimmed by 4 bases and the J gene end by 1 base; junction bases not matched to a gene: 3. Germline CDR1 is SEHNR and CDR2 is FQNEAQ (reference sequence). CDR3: CASSSRTSGNTGELFF. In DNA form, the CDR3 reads TGTGCCAGCAGCTCCCGGACTAGCGGGAACACCGGGGAGCTGTTTTTT.

The CDR3 sequence is CASRLTGMNTEAFF. The CDR3, as DNA: TGTGCCAGCAGATTAACTGGAATGAACACTGAAGCTTTCTTT. The chain couples TRBV6-5 to TRBJ1-1; no clear D gene. The V gene lost 6 bases and the J gene lost 0 bases, with 11 bases spanning the gap. The germline V gene encodes CDR1 MNHEY and CDR2 SVGAGI. The length of the CDR3 is 14 residues.

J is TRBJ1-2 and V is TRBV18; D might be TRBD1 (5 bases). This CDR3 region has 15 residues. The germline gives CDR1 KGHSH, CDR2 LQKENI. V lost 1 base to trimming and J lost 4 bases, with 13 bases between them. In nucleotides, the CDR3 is TGTGCCAGCTCACCACGGGAGGGGAGCGGCTATGGCTACACCTTC. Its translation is CASSPREGSGYGYTF.

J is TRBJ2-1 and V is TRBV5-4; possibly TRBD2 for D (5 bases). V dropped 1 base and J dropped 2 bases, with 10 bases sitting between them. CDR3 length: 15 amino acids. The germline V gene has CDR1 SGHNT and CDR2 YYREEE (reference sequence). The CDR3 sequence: CASSLSGGPYNEQFF. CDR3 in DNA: TGTGCCAGCAGCTTGAGCGGCGGACCCTACAATGAGCAGTTCTTC.

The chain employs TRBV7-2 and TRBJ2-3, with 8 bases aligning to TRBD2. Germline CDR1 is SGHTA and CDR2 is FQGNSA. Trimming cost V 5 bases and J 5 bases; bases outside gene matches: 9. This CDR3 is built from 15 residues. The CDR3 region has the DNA TGTGCCAGCAGCCTCCCGAGCGGGAGTAAAGATACGCAGTATTTT. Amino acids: CASSLPSGSKDTQYF.

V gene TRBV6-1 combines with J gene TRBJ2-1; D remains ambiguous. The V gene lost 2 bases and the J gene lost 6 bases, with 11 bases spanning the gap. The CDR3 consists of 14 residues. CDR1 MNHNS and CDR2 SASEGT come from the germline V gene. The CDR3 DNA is TGTGCCAGCAGTGAAACCTGGGGTTTCAATGAGCAGTTCTTC. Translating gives CASSETWGFNEQFF.

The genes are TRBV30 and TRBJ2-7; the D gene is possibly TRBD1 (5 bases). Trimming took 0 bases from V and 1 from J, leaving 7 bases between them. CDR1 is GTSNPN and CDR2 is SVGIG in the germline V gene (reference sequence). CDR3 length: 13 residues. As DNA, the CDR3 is TGTGCCTGGAGTGTGGGGCTATCCTACGAGCAGTACGTC. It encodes CAWSVGLSYEQYV.

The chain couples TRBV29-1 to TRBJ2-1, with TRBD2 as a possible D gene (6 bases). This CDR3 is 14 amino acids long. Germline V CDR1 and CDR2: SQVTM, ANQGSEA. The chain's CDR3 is CRIPRTGMRGEQFF. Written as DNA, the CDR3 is TGCAGGATCCCACGGACCGGCATGCGGGGTGAGCAGTTCTTC.

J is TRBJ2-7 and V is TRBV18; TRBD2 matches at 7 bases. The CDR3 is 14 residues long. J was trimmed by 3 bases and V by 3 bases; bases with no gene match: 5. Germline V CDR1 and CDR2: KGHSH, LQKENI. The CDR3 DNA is TGTGCCAGCTCACCGACTAGCTCTGGCTACGAGCAGTACGTC. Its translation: CASSPTSSGYEQYV.

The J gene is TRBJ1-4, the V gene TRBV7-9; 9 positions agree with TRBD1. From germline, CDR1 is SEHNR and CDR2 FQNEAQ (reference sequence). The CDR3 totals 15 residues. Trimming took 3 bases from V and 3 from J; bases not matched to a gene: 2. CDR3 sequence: CASSLTGGANEKLFF. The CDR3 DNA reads TGTGCCAGCAGCTTGACAGGGGGAGCTAATGAAAAACTGTTTTTT.

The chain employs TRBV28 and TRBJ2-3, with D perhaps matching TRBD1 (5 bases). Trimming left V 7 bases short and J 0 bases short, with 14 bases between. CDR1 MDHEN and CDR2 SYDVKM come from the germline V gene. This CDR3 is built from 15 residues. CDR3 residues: CASKTVSTSTDTQYF. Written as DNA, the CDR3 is TGTGCCAGCAAGACAGTTTCAACTAGCACAGATACGCAGTATTTT. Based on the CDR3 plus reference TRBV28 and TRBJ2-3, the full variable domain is DVKVTQSSRYLVKRTGEKVFLECVQDMDHENMFWYRQDPGLGLRLIYFSYDVKMKEKGDIPEGYSVSREKKERFSLILESASTNQTSMYLCASKTVSTSTDTQYFGPGTRLTVL.

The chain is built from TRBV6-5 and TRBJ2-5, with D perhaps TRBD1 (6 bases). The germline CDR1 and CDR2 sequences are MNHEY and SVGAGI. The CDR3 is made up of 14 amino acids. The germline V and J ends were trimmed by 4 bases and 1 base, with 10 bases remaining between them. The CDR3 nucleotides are TGTGCCAGCAGTTTTGGACAGCTCCAAGAGACCCAGTACTTC. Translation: CASSFGQLQETQYF.

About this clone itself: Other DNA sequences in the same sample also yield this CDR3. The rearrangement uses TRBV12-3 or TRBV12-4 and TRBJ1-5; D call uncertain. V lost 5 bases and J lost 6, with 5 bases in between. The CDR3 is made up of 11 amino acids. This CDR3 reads CASSLSQPQHF. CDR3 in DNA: TGTGCCAGCAGTCTGAGTCAGCCCCAGCATTTT.

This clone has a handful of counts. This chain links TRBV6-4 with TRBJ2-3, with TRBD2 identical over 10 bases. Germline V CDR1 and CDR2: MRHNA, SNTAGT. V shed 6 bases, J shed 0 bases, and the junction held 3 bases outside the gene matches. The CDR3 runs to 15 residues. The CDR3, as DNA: TGTGCCAGCAGCTCACTAGCGGGGAGCACAGATACGCAGTATTTT. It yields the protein CASSSLAGSTDTQYF.

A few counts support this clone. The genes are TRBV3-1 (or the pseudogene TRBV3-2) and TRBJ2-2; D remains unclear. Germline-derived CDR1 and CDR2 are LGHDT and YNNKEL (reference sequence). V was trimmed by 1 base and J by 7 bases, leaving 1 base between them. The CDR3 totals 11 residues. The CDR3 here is CASSQGGELFF. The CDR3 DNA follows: TGTGCCAGCAGCCAAGGCGGGGAGCTGTTTTTT.

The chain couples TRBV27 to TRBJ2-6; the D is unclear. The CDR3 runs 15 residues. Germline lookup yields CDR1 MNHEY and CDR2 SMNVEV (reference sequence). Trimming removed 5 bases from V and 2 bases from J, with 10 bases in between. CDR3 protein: CASSTTTAGANVLTF. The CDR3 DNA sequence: TGTGCCAGCAGTACCACAACAGCTGGGGCCAACGTCCTGACTTTC. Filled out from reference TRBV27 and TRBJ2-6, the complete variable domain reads EAQVTQNPRYLITVTGKKLTVTCSQNMNHEYMSWYRQDPGLGLRQIYYSMNVEVTDKGDVPEGYKVSRKEKRNFPLILESPSPNQTSLYFCASSTTTAGANVLTFGAGSRLTVL.